This TCR beta chain was obtained from a study of radiation and T cells in renal cell carcinoma. Study observations and caveats: From baseline, blood top tumor clonotypes peaked at 2 weeks post-radiation. Without pretreatment biopsies, baseline tumor clonotype presence was undetermined.

Details on this clone: No antigen is known for it.

Germline V gene sequence: CDR1 MNHEY, CDR2 SMNVEV (reference sequence). This CDR3 region has 17 residues. The trim removed 2 bases at V and 5 bases at J, leaving 14 bases unmatched. Specified time point: blood 4 weeks post-SBRT, at nephrectomy. Treatment defined: 15 Gy SBRT to primary tumor, nephrectomy 4 weeks later. The tumor was a clear cell renal cell carcinoma. Clones were read by immunoSEQ multiplex PCR, and TCRdb kept only the in-frame ones, dropping some. The sample has roughly 160,000 clones, around 90% seen once. The rearrangement uses TRBV27 and TRBJ1-2; 7 bases fit TRBD1. Specimen: blood, collected from a patient whose treatment included radiotherapy and nephrectomy. The TCR originated in a woman in her forties or fifties with renal cell carcinoma. In DNA form, the CDR3 reads TGTGCCAGCAGTTTACGCGCCCTAAGACAGGGTTTTTATGGCTACACCTTC. Protein product: CASSLRALRQGFYGYTF.